This is a list of T cell receptor beta chains from one sample in a study of CD8+ T cells in alopecia areata. Assay: immunoSEQ multiplex PCR; the TCRdb copy retains only in-frame clones and omits some. The sample lists about 150,000 clones; 45% to 55% were seen once. The sample in question was CD8+ T cells sorted from blood, obtained at week 0. The source is a human donor with alopecia areata. The CDR3 runs from the conserved cysteine through the conserved F or W. D genes are given only for firm matches. Clone size, where shown, is once, few, many, or a class for clones that have expanded.

TRBJ2-1,TRBV5-6,NA,TRBD2,TGTGCCAGCAGCTTGTATCTAGCGGGGAGCAACAACAATGAGCAGTTCTTC,CASSLYLAGSNNNEQFF
TRBJ2-7,TRBV5-1,NA,TRBD1,TGCGCCAGCAGCATACAGGGGGCTGACGAGCAGTACTTC,CASSIQGADEQYF
TRBJ2-7,TRBV6-6,NA,NA,TGTGCCAGCAGTCCTCCGAATCGCGAGCAGTACTTC,CASSPPNREQYF
TRBJ2-7,TRBV7-2,NA,NA,TGTGCCAGCAGCTATGGGGGCTCCTACGAGCAGTACTTC,CASSYGGSYEQYF
TRBJ2-3,TRBV29-1,NA,NA,TGCAGCGTTGGGCCAGAACCCACAGATACGCAGTATTTT,CSVGPEPTDTQYF
TRBJ1-2,TRBV30,NA,TRBD1,TGTGCCTGGAGCACGACAGGGGATGGCTACACCTTC,CAWSTTGDGYTF
TRBJ2-1,TRBV27,NA,NA,TGTGCCAGCCTCCCCGACTCGACAGGTTTCTCCTACAATGAGCAGTTCTTC,CASLPDSTGFSYNEQFF
TRBJ2-1,TRBV27,NA,TRBD1,TGTGCCAGCAGTCCAGGGACAGTTCGTAATGAGCAGTTCTTC,CASSPGTVRNEQFF
TRBJ1-1,TRBV27,NA,NA,TGTGCCAGCAGTCGGGACCTGGGCACTGAAGCTTTCTTT,CASSRDLGTEAFF
TRBJ1-5,TRBV14,NA,NA,TGTGCCAGCAGCCAAGCAGGGTTCGGTCAGCCCCAGCATTTT,CASSQAGFGQPQHF
TRBJ1-2,TRBV5-4,once,TRBD1,TGTGCCAGCAGCGGATACGGACAGGGCTCTGGCTACACCTTC,CASSGYGQGSGYTF
TRBJ1-6,TRBV12-5,NA,NA,TGTGCTAGTGGTTTGTCAGGTTCACCCCTCCACTTT,CASGLSGSPLHF
TRBJ2-1,TRBV30,NA,TRBD2,TGTGCCTGGAGTCGAGGACTAGCGGGGGAACAGAGTGAGCAGTTCTTC,CAWSRGLAGEQSEQFF
TRBJ1-2,TRBV30,NA,NA,TGTGCCTCGTCTTCGACAGGCGGGCTTAACTATGGCTACACCTTC,CASSSTGGLNYGYTF
TRBJ2-7,TRBV7-6,NA,NA,TGTGCCAGCAGTAAAGGCGGCGAGCAGTACTTC,CASSKGGEQYF
TRBJ2-1,TRBV7-8,NA,NA,TGCGCCAGCAGCCAAGACGGCGGATCCTACAATGAGCAGTTCTTC,CASSQDGGSYNEQFF
TRBJ1-1,TRBV5-1,NA,NA,TGCGCCAGCCACACGGCCGAGGGCGTTAACACTGAAGCTTTCTTT,CASHTAEGVNTEAFF
TRBJ2-3,TRBV9,NA,TRBD1,TGTGCCAGCAGCCCTACAGGGGGCATAACAGATACGCAGTATTTT,CASSPTGGITDTQYF
TRBJ2-6,TRBV4-3,few,NA,TGCGCCAGCAGCCAAGAGATAAGATCTGGGGCCAACGTCCTGACTTTC,CASSQEIRSGANVLTF
TRBJ2-2,TRBV29-1,NA,NA,TGCAGCGTTGAGTTGGCGGATGGTTCAGCGAACACCGGGGAGCTGTTTTTT,CSVELADGSANTGELFF
TRBJ2-7,TRBV11-2,NA,NA,TGTGCCAGCAGCCCTGGTGGCTACGAGCAGTACTTC,CASSPGGYEQYF
TRBJ2-1,TRBV4-3,NA,TRBD2,TGCGCCAGCAGCCCTTGGTTAGAGCGGGGGCACTTAAATGAGCAGTTCTTC,CASSPWLERGHLNEQFF
TRBJ1-2,TRBV5-1,few,TRBD1,TGCGCCAGCAGCTTGGGCCAGGGGGATTTCGATGGCTACACCTTC,CASSLGQGDFDGYTF
TRBJ1-2,TRBV5-1,once,NA,TGCGCCAGCAGCGGGGGTGAAAACTATGGCTACACCTTC,CASSGGENYGYTF
TRBJ1-2,TRBV29-1,NA,TRBD1,TGCAGCGTCGGACAGGCCGATGGCTACACCTTC,CSVGQADGYTF
TRBJ2-7,TRBV7-6,NA,TRBD1,TGTGCCAGCAGCTTAACAGGGGGCGCTGAAAGCGAGCAGTACTTC,CASSLTGGAESEQYF
TRBJ1-5,TRBV15,NA,NA,TGTGCCACCAGCAGAGAGGCCTATAGCAATCAGCCCCAGCATTTT,CATSREAYSNQPQHF
TRBJ1-2,TRBV29-1,few,NA,TGCAGCGTTGATTGGGAGGGTCACACGGGTGGCTACACCTTC,CSVDWEGHTGGYTF
TRBJ2-1,TRBV9,NA,TRBD2,TGTGCCAGCAGCGTAGGTCAGGGAGGGAATGAGCAGTTCTTC,CASSVGQGGNEQFF
TRBJ1-4,TRBV15,NA,NA,TGTGCCACCAGCAGAGATCGCAGTGTTGGTCAAAGTGAAAAACTGTTTTTT,CATSRDRSVGQSEKLFF
TRBJ2-1,TRBV4-3,NA,TRBD2,TGCGCCAGCAGCCAAGATGGTACGGGGGGATTCGGCAATGAGCAGTTCTTC,CASSQDGTGGFGNEQFF
TRBJ1-2,TRBV7-9,NA,NA,TGTGCCAGCAGCTTAGGACGAAAAGGACCCTATGGCTACACCTTC,CASSLGRKGPYGYTF